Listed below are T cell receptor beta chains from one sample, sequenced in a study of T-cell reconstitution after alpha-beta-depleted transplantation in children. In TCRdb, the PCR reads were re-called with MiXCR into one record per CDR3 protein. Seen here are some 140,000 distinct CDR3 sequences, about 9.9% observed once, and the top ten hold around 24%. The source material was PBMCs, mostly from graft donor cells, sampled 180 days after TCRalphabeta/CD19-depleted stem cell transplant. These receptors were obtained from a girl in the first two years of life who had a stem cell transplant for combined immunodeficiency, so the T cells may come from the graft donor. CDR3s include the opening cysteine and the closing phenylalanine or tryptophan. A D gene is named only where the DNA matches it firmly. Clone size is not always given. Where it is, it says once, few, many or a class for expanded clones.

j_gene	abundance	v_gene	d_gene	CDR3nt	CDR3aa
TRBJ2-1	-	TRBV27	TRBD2	TGTGCCAGCAGTTTAACTCTGGGCGGGGGAGGCTACAATGAGCAGTTCTTC	CASSLTLGGGGYNEQFF
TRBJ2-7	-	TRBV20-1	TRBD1	TGCAGTGCTACCGGACAGGGAAGTGGGTACGAGCAGTACTTC	CSATGQGSGYEQYF
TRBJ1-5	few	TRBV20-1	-	TGCAGTGCTAACCAGGGTAGGGGTCAGCCCCAGCATTTT	CSANQGRGQPQHF
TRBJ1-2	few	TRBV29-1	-	TGCAGCGTTGGGCTTAACAGCGGAGAAGGCTACACCTTC	CSVGLNSGEGYTF
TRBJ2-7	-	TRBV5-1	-	TGCGCCAGCAGCTTGAAGAGGGGTCACGAGCAGTACTTC	CASSLKRGHEQYF
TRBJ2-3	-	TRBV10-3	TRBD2	TGTGCCATCGCACTAGCGGGAGAGGATACGCAGTATTTT	CAIALAGEDTQYF
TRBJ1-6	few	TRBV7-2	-	TGTGCCAGCAGCTCAGCCCGGGCGCCCTCCTATAATTCACCCCTCCACTTT	CASSSARAPSYNSPLHF
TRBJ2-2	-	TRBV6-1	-	TGTGCCAGCAGTCTAGGGGCGACTATGGCCGGGGAGCTGTTTTTT	CASSLGATMAGELFF
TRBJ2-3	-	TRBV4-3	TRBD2	TGCGCCAGCAGCCAGCTTGGGCCTAGCGGAACGGATACGCAGTATTTT	CASSQLGPSGTDTQYF
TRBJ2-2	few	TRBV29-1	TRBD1	TGCAGCGCGGGACAGGTGAACACCGGGGAGCTGTTTTTT	CSAGQVNTGELFF
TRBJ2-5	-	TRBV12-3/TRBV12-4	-	TGTGCCAGCAGTGCCACTGAAAGGCCTAAAGAGACCCAGTACTTC	CASSATERPKETQYF
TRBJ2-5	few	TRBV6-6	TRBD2	TGTGCCAGCAAGATGACTAGCGGAAAAGAGACCCAGTACTTC	CASKMTSGKETQYF
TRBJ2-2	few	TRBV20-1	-	TGCAGTGCTAGAGGTTGGGGGCGGGAGAAGAACACCGGGGAGCTGTTTTTT	CSARGWGREKNTGELFF
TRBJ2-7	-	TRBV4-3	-	TGCGCCAGCAGCGCAATGCTCACAGGAGCCTACGAGCAGTACTTC	CASSAMLTGAYEQYF
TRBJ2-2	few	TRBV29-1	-	TGCAGCGCCTCTCGGGGGCCAATCACCGGGGAGCTGTTTTTT	CSASRGPITGELFF
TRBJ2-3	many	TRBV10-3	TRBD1	TGTGCCATCAGTGAGCCGGGACAGGGTGCAGATACGCAGTATTTT	CAISEPGQGADTQYF
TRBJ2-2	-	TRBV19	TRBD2	TGTGCCAGTAGTATCCTAGCGGGAGACTCCGGGGAGCTGTTTTTT	CASSILAGDSGELFF
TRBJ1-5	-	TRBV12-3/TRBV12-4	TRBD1	TGTGCCAGCAGCTCGACAGGGTCCAATCAGCCCCAGCATTTT	CASSSTGSNQPQHF
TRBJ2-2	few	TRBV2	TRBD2	TGTGCCAGCAGGAAACTAGCGGGAGGGGCCGGGGAGCTGTTTTTT	CASRKLAGGAGELFF
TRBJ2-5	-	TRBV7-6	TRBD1	TGTGCCAGCAGCTTTGCAATGACAGGGGAAGAGACCCAGTACTTC	CASSFAMTGEETQYF